This T cell receptor beta chain appears in the sequencing data of a study of OX40 agonist ivuxolimab in advanced cancers. This clone turned up a few times. Its antigen is as yet unknown. Study-wide results and caveats: Several nonresponders also turned out to have low normalized T-cell clonal expansion.

Between the trimmed V and J ends, which lost 0 bases and 0 bases, there was a span of 17 bases. The CDR3 extends over 18 amino acids. Germline V gene data show CDR1 as ENHRY and CDR2 as SYGVKD. Only in-frame clones appear in the TCRdb table, and some are missing; sequencing was by immunoSEQ multiplex PCR. The sample has about 67,000 clones; about 80% are singletons. Here the sequenced sample was CD4+ or CD8+ T cells sorted from blood, taken in a trial of the OX40 agonist ivuxolimab. The V and J genes are TRBV10-3 and TRBJ1-1, with D perhaps matching TRBD1 (5 bases). This sequence was found in an adult with an advanced solid tumor such as melanoma, head and neck, liver or kidney cancer. As DNA, the CDR3 is TGTGCCATCAGTGAGTCGGGGCTTTTTGGCGGAATGAACACTGAAGCTTTCTTT. This gives the protein CAISESGLFGGMNTEAFF.